The rows below give T cell receptor beta chains drawn from one sample of a study of low-dose radiotherapy and immunotherapy resistance in tumors. One entry per CDR3 protein, called by TCRdb with MiXCR from the reads. The sample includes around 90,000 distinct CDR3 sequences, approximately 17% of them seen just once. Specimen: PBMCs, collected before treatment. These receptors originate from a male donor with prostate cancer. Each CDR3 is given with its conserved first and last residue. Fields, in order: J gene, V gene, CDR3 protein.

TRBJ2-7 | TRBV28 | CASAGLAYEQYF
TRBJ2-5 | TRBV23-1 | CASSQIKAIEETQYF
TRBJ2-3 | TRBV5-1 | CASSEASTDTQYF
TRBJ2-1 | TRBV19 | CASSIEGAGVREQFF
TRBJ2-1 | TRBV25-1 | CASRFSGGKNEQFF
TRBJ2-5 | TRBV10-3 | CAIKGAGATHGETQYF
TRBJ2-2 | TRBV29-1 | CSGGAQGGELFF
TRBJ1-3 | TRBV11-2 | CASSWASGSGNTIYF
TRBJ2-2 | TRBV10-3 | CAIQREGPAGELFF
TRBJ1-3 | TRBV25-1 | CASSDTRTGGNTIYF
TRBJ2-1 | TRBV7-2 | CASSISAPYNEQFF
TRBJ2-1 | TRBV29-1 | CSGVYRVNEQFF
TRBJ1-1 | TRBV7-3 | CASSLNAGGRTEAFF
TRBJ2-3 | TRBV6-5 | CASSYSVPYGTDTQYF
TRBJ2-5 | TRBV29-1 | CSVGEMWETGHF
TRBJ2-7 | TRBV11-2 | CASSYWTSGSYEQYF
TRBJ1-6 | TRBV5-1 | CASAGSYNSPLHF
TRBJ2-7 | TRBV2 | CASTAWGQDYEQYF
TRBJ1-2 | TRBV5-1 | CASSADEGWHGYTF
TRBJ2-7 | TRBV6-6 | CASSTRQGNYEQYF
TRBJ2-1 | TRBV20-1 | CSATPAGTSGEQFF
TRBJ2-7 | TRBV7-2 | CASSASGTGSYEQYF
TRBJ2-7 | TRBV29-1 | CSVESGGYEQYF
TRBJ2-2 | TRBV9 | CASSGWDGGTGELFF
TRBJ1-2 | TRBV10-3 | CAVGQGITGYTF
TRBJ1-6 | TRBV19 | CASSIGGGSPLHF
TRBJ1-5 | TRBV6-6 | CASSYERRNQPQHF
TRBJ1-2 | TRBV6-5 | CASRRETWGGYTF
TRBJ2-3 | TRBV5-1 | CASSLELTDTQYF
TRBJ2-5 | TRBV28 | CASSSGQSFQETQYF
TRBJ2-1 | TRBV5-4 | CASSSPPSDSEQFF
TRBJ2-7 | TRBV27 | CASRVLGYEQYF
TRBJ1-1 | TRBV27 | CASSSGRRNTEAFF
TRBJ2-2 | TRBV12-3/TRBV12-4 | CASSQGAGELFF
TRBJ2-3 | TRBV6-4 | CASSEQAGGSSSTDTQYF
TRBJ1-2 | TRBV12-5 | CASGSPSGYTF
TRBJ2-2 | TRBV7-2 | CASKLRQGGTGELFF
TRBJ1-1 | TRBV3-1 | CASSPVGNTEAFF
TRBJ2-1 | TRBV12-5 | CASGFLVNLTVAQAEQFF
TRBJ2-5 | TRBV29-1 | CSVRSTGHETQYF
TRBJ2-7 | TRBV7-2 | CASSRVGNALIIYEQYF
TRBJ1-1 | TRBV28 | CASITRGRGNTEAFF
TRBJ2-1 | TRBV2 | CASTAYRAPSYNEQFF
TRBJ1-2 | TRBV2 | CASSDGGALGYTF
TRBJ1-6 | TRBV4-3 | CASRGSGRNSPLHF
TRBJ2-3 | TRBV20-1 | CSASSNRAYTDTQYF
TRBJ2-1 | TRBV13 | CASSLGGDSQFF